One and the same sample provided the 27 T cell receptor beta chains below, sequenced in a study of blood T cells in healthy people across ages. PCR was performed a second time for roughly 7 to 12 cycles using a sample-barcoded 5' primer and a J-beta primer mix. One entry per CDR3 protein results from TCRdb running MiXCR on the 5' RACE reads. The sample has 1.5 million to 2 million distinct CDR3 sequences, roughly 30% seen once. Source material: blood. The receptors stem from a woman aged 25 to 39 in good health.

This clonotype was counted between two and nine times. The gene calls are TRBV29-1 and TRBJ2-1; D is perhaps TRBD2 (5 bases). The ends were cut back, 5 bases at V and 9 bases at J, with 17 bases in the middle. This CDR3 is built from 13 residues. Germline V gives CDR1 SQVTM, CDR2 ANQGSEA. CDR3 residues: CSVIFGGLGEQFF. CDR3 DNA sequence: TGCAGCGTTATTTTCGGCGGGTTAGGTGAGCAGTTCTTC.

There are many counts of this clonotype. The chain has TRBV18 and TRBJ2-5, with D perhaps TRBD2 (6 bases). CDR1 is KGHSH, CDR2 LQKENI, per germline. The CDR3 totals 17 residues. The ends were cut back, 1 base at V and 2 bases at J, with 17 bases in the middle. The CDR3 is CASSPRIRQGGQETQYF. In DNA, the CDR3 is TGTGCCAGCTCACCACGAATTCGGCAGGGAGGTCAAGAGACCCAGTACTTC.

On this clonotype itself: The junction differs from germline at one of its ends, possibly a read error. The CDR3 coding sequence is TGTGCCAACAGCCAAGAAACTAGCGGGAGCTCAGATACGCAGTATTTT. Amino acids: CANSQETSGSSDTQYF. The genes are TRBV3-1 and TRBJ2-3, with 11 bases matching TRBD2. Per germline, CDR1 LGHDT and CDR2 YNNKEL (reference sequence). The CDR3 is 16 amino acids.

As to this clonotype: An end of the junction does not agree with germline; a read error may underlie this. V and J are TRBV30 and TRBJ1-2; D possibly corresponds to TRBD1 (5 bases). Germline loops: CDR1 GTSNPN, CDR2 SVGIG (reference sequence). The CDR3 is 15 amino acids. This CDR3 reads CAWSVPQDTNYGYTF. The CDR3 DNA follows: TGTGCCTGGAGTGTACCCCAGGACACTAACTATGGTTACACCTTC.

CDR3 DNA: TGTGCCAGCAGCTTACGAGGGACCCGGGAGACCCAGTTCTTC. Translating it yields CASSLRGTRETQFF. This chain uses TRBV7-9 with TRBJ2-5; D is possibly TRBD2 (6 bases). TRBJ2-1 explains the end of the DNA better; the J call may be wrong. The CDR3 contains 14 residues. CDR1 and CDR2 (germline): SEHNR, FQNEAQ (reference sequence).

This clonotype has only a few counts. The V call is TRBV2, the J call TRBJ2-7, with 10 nucleotides matching TRBD2. Trimming at V came to 6 bases and at J to 2 bases, leaving 10 bases not matched to a gene. The CDR3 has 16 amino acids. Germline lookup yields CDR1 SNHLY and CDR2 FYNNEI. For the CDR3, the DNA is TGTGCCAGCAGGCAAAGCGGGAGGGCCCTTACCTACGAGCAGTACTTC. Translating it yields CASRQSGRALTYEQYF.

The sample holds many counts of this clonotype. The chain is built from TRBV7-2 and TRBJ2-3, with 7 bases aligning to TRBD2. J was trimmed by 2 bases and V by 8 bases; bases with no gene match: 7. This CDR3 has 14 amino acids. Germline-derived CDR1 and CDR2 are SGHTA and FQGNSA. CDR3 protein: CASQLAASTDTQYF. In DNA, the CDR3 is TGTGCCAGCCAGCTAGCGGCCTCCACAGATACGCAGTATTTT.

This clonotype was seen ten or more times. DNA for the CDR3: TGTGCCAGCAGCGGTGACTCCGGTGGTTACAATGAGCAGTTCTTC. This translates into CASSGDSGGYNEQFF. This sequence joins TRBV9 and TRBJ2-1, with D unresolved. Germline CDR1 reads SGDLS; CDR2 reads YYNGEE. This CDR3 contains 15 residues. V was shortened by 3 bases and J by 4 bases, with 14 bases between the two germline ends. The complete variable domain, with remaining parts taken from reference TRBV9 and TRBJ2-1, reads DSGVTQTPKHLITATGQRVTLRCSPRSGDLSVYWYQQSLDQGLQFLIQYYNGEERAKGNILERFSAQQFPDLHSELNLSSLELGDSALYFCASSGDSGGYNEQFFGPGTRLTVL.

There are a few counts of this clonotype. This rearrangement joins TRBV10-3 to TRBJ2-7; the match to TRBD1 covers 7 bases. Germline CDR1 is ENHRY and CDR2 is SYGVKD. This CDR3 contains 13 residues. V shed 3 bases and J 3 bases; nucleotides not matched to a gene: 2. Here the CDR3 DNA reads TGTGCCATCAGTGAACAGGGGATCTACGAGCAGTACTTC. Its protein product is CAISEQGIYEQYF.

This clonotype came up a few times. One junction end disagrees with the germline gene, perhaps due to a read error. The chain recombines TRBV6-2 or TRBV6-3 with TRBJ1-2; no firm D call. Germline assignment: CDR1 MNHEY and CDR2 SVGEGT. CDR3 size: 14 residues. CDR3 nucleotide sequence: TGTGCCGGCAGAACACCGACGGAGGGCCCTGGCTACACCTTC. It is translated as CAGRTPTEGPGYTF.

V usage is TRBV27 and J usage is TRBJ1-5; D call uncertain. Germline lookup yields CDR1 MNHEY and CDR2 SMNVEV (reference sequence). This CDR3 region has 15 residues. Trimming shortened V by 6 bases and J by 4 bases, and 16 bases separated the two germline ends. Here the CDR3 reads CASRHVWERNQPQHF. The CDR3 coding sequence is TGTGCCAGCAGGCATGTGTGGGAGCGAAATCAGCCCCAGCATTTT.

This clonotype was found a few times. The chain employs TRBV7-3 and TRBJ2-3; no clear D. The CDR3 is made up of 15 amino acids. V was cut by 5 bases and J by 2 bases, with 14 bases left in between. Per the germline V gene, CDR1 is SGHTA and CDR2 is FQGTGA. The CDR3 loop reads CASSPHLGDTDTQYF. CDR3 DNA: TGTGCCAGCAGCCCACACCTTGGAGACACAGATACGCAGTATTTT.

This clonotype was seen only a few times. This CDR3 is CASSGGRADYGYTF. The CDR3 DNA sequence: TGCGCCAGCAGCGGGGGCAGGGCGGACTATGGCTACACCTTC. The chain uses TRBV5-1 and TRBJ1-2; D possibly corresponds to TRBD1 (6 bases). The V end lost 4 bases, the J end lost 3 bases, and 13 bases lay between the germline ends. Germline CDR1 reads SGHRS; CDR2 reads YFSETQ. The CDR3 is made up of 14 amino acids.

In its sample, this clonotype was seen many times. The chain joins TRBV5-5 to TRBJ2-1; TRBD2 might be the D (5 bases). This CDR3 region has 14 residues. The V gene's germline CDR1 is SGHKS and CDR2 YYEKEE (reference sequence). V lost 3 bases and J 9 bases, leaving 16 bases between the germline ends. The CDR3 nucleotides read TGTGCCAGCAGCTACGACTGGGGTGGAGGTGAGCAGTTCTTC. This translates into CASSYDWGGGEQFF.

The V call is TRBV29-1, the J call TRBJ1-4, with 10 bases lining up with TRBD1. In germline, CDR1 is SQVTM, CDR2 ANQGSEA. Unmatched junction bases numbered 5, after V lost 7 bases and J lost 6 bases. This CDR3 region has 13 residues. The CDR3: CSGGQGVDEKLFF. CDR3 bases: TGCAGCGGCGGACAGGGGGTTGATGAAAAACTGTTTTTT.

This clonotype was counted a few times. The gene calls are TRBV5-1 and TRBJ2-3; no clear D gene. Per germline, CDR1 SGHRS and CDR2 YFSETQ. The CDR3 sequence is 13 residues long. The V and J ends lost 5 bases and 6 bases respectively, with 13 bases between them. The CDR3 is CASRAGLGDTQYF. The CDR3 DNA follows: TGCGCCAGCAGGGCCGGGTTGGGGGATACGCAGTATTTT.

A note on this clonotype: Germline and junction disagree at one end, which may indicate a read error. The chain combines TRBV28 with TRBJ2-5, with a possible D match to TRBD2 (5 bases). The CDR3 sequence is 16 residues long. Germline loops: CDR1 MDHEN, CDR2 SYDVKM. The CDR3 reads CASSFLGSRSQETLYF. The CDR3 region has the DNA TGTGCCAGCAGTTTTTTGGGGAGCCGCTCCCAAGAGACCCTGTACTTC.

Concerning this clonotype: One end of the junction varies from germline; a read error may be responsible. The chain recombines TRBV7-2 with TRBJ2-1; the D is unclear. Germline lookup yields CDR1 SGHTA and CDR2 FQGNSA. The CDR3 sequence is 13 residues long. The CDR3 region has the DNA TGTGCCAGAAGCTTCTTCTACTTGGATGAGCAGTTCTTC. Amino acid sequence: CARSFFYLDEQFF.

The chain recombines TRBV18 with TRBJ2-2; D remains unclear. This CDR3 spans 13 amino acids. The germline CDR1 and CDR2 sequences are KGHSH and LQKENI. Between the trimmed V and J ends, which lost 10 bases and 5 bases, there was a span of 14 bases. The chain's CDR3 is CANTTEPTGELFF. The CDR3 bases are TGTGCCAACACAACGGAACCGACCGGGGAGCTGTTTTTT. Full variable domain (outside the CDR3, taken from reference TRBV18 and TRBJ2-2): NAGVMQNPRHLVRRRGQEARLRCSPMKGHSHVYWYRQLPEEGLKFMVYLQKENIIDESGMPKERFSAEFPKEGPSILRIQQVVRGDSAAYFCANTTEPTGELFFGEGSRLTVL.

Of note for this clonotype: With a much larger clone just one base away, this may be a read error. This CDR3 fails to terminate in the conserved phenylalanine or tryptophan, so it likely reflects a read error. The rearrangement joins TRBV20-1 to TRBJ1-2; 9 bases agree with TRBD1. The CDR3 totals 14 residues. V lost 1 base, J lost 8 bases, and 8 bases stayed unmatched. CDR1 is DFQATT and CDR2 is SNEGSKA in the germline V gene (reference sequence). The CDR3 loop is CSARVQGAVLGYTC. The CDR3 DNA reads as TGCAGTGCTAGAGTACAGGGGGCCGTGCTGGGCTACACCTGC.

The V and J genes are TRBV5-1 and TRBJ1-2; 7 bases agree with TRBD1. This CDR3 contains 16 residues. V dropped 0 bases and J dropped 2; count of bases not matched to a gene: 7. CDR1 and CDR2 from the germline V gene are SGHRS and YFSETQ. Here the CDR3 DNA reads TGCGCCAGCAGCTTGGTAGGCGGGACAGAGAACTATGGCTACACCTTC. It is translated as CASSLVGGTENYGYTF.

At least ten counts were recorded for this clonotype. The chain combines TRBV7-6 with TRBJ2-5; the match to TRBD2 covers 8 bases. The germline V gene has CDR1 SGHVS and CDR2 FNYEAQ. This CDR3 contains 15 residues. V lost 2 bases to trimming and J lost 4 bases; unmatched junction nucleotides: 6. The CDR3 bases are TGTGCCAGCAGCTTAAACACGGGGGGGGTAGAGACCCAGTACTTC. Protein product: CASSLNTGGVETQYF.

In this sample, this clonotype turned up many times. This rearrangement joins TRBV18 to TRBJ2-5, with 7 bases aligning to TRBD2. V was clipped by 4 bases and J by 0 bases; unmatched bases: 5. CDR3 length equals 15 residues. Germline V gene lookup returns CDR1 KGHSH and CDR2 LQKENI. For the CDR3, the DNA is TGTGCCAGCTCACTAGTAGCGGGCCACCAAGAGACCCAGTACTTC. It yields the protein CASSLVAGHQETQYF.

The chain links TRBV6-2 or TRBV6-3 to TRBJ2-7, with a possible D match to TRBD2 (6 bases). Germline CDR1 and CDR2: MNHEY and SVGEGT. V was shortened by 5 bases and J by 2 bases, with 13 bases between the two germline ends. This CDR3 region has 14 residues. For the CDR3, the DNA is TGTGCCAGCAGTAAGGCGGGATCAACCTACGAGCAGTACTTC. Its translation is CASSKAGSTYEQYF.

The chain employs TRBV7-3 and TRBJ2-1; D is possibly TRBD1 or TRBD2 (5 bases each). From germline, CDR1 is SGHTA and CDR2 FQGTGA. The V gene lost 6 bases and the J gene lost 7 bases, with 16 bases spanning the gap. CDR3 length: 14 residues. The CDR3 bases are TGTGCCAGCAGGCCTGGGGGTAGTGAGAATGAGCAGTTCTTC. It yields the protein CASRPGGSENEQFF.

This clonotype was observed at least ten times. The junction does not match germline at one end; this may be a read error. This chain links TRBV4-3 with TRBJ2-5; D is unresolved. Germline CDR1 and CDR2: LGHNA and YSLEER. This CDR3 region has 13 residues. The CDR3 DNA follows: TGCGCCAGCAGCAAAGACCTGGCGGAGACCCAGTACTTC. This gives the protein CASSKDLAETQYF.

J is TRBJ2-5 and V is TRBV18; 7 bases fit TRBD2. The J call is uncertain, as TRBJ2-7 better fits the DNA end. The length of the CDR3 is 14 residues. Germline V gene sequence: CDR1 KGHSH, CDR2 LQKENI. CDR3 nucleotide sequence: TGTGCCAGCTCCGGCGGGGGTCTATTATCCGAGCAGTACTTC. It is translated as CASSGGGLLSEQYF.